Sequencing of this T cell receptor beta chain was carried out in a study of cytotoxic CD8 clonotypes in ibrutinib-treated CLL. This clone appeared once. Its cognate antigen is unknown. Study conclusions and caveats: Lymph node repertoires were not studied, and sampling times were unmatched. The public clonotypes identified were infrequent and showed contraction or stability on treatment.

Researchers set a sequencing depth target of 1 in 200,000 to 1 in 1 million T cells. Method: immunoSEQ multiplex PCR; TCRdb's copy keeps in-frame clones and lacks some. Of approximately 100,000 clones listed, 50% to 65% were seen once; the top ten hold 37%. The sequences come from PBMCs, collected after 24 months of ibrutinib treatment. The sequence was collected from a human donor with chronic lymphocytic leukemia.

The CDR3 coding sequence is TGCGCCTGCAAGGGGGCAGGAAGGGATGAGCAGTTCTTC. This codes for CACKGAGRDEQFF. J is TRBJ2-1 and V is TRBV10-2; 7 bases are a match to TRBD1. J was trimmed by 8 bases and V by 11 bases; bases with no gene match: 12. The CDR3 has 13 amino acids. Germline V gene sequence: CDR1 WSHSY, CDR2 SAAADI.